Each of the 12 T cell receptor beta chains below was sequenced from the same sample in a study of cytomegalovirus exposure and HLA in healthy donors. 60 Vbeta and 13 Jbeta primers were used in PCR. Using immunoSEQ multiplex PCR, the repertoire was profiled, and TCRdb retains in-frame clones only, with some absent. The profile shows 100,000 to 150,000 clones, more than 70% of them singletons. Sequenced input: PBMCs. The receptors stem from a man aged 25-45 years in good health and CMV-seronegative.

CDR3 residues: CASSAGGSRGWSEAFF. The CDR3 region has the DNA TGTGCCAGCAGCGCAGGCGGCAGCAGGGGGTGGTCTGAAGCTTTCTTT. V is TRBV9 and J is TRBJ1-1, with 7 bases lining up with TRBD1. This CDR3 region has 16 residues. The V gene end was trimmed by 3 bases and the J gene end by 6 bases; junction bases not matched to a gene: 14. Germline V CDR1 and CDR2: SGDLS, YYNGEE.

In this sample, this clone turned up once. The V and J genes are TRBV6-5 and TRBJ1-2; 8 nucleotides match TRBD1. Germline lookup yields CDR1 MNHEY and CDR2 SVGAGI. The ends lost 6 bases at V and 8 bases at J; junction bases unmatched: 8. CDR3 length: 13 amino acids. The CDR3 region is CASSRTGREGYTF. As DNA, the CDR3 is TGTGCCAGCAGCAGGACAGGGAGGGAAGGCTACACCTTC.

This clone was recorded a few times. The J gene is TRBJ2-7, the V gene TRBV7-6; 8 nucleotides line up with TRBD2. Per germline, CDR1 SGHVS and CDR2 FNYEAQ. The CDR3 covers 13 residues. The J segment lost 6 bases and the V segment lost 3 bases, leaving 4 bases of the junction unmatched. CDR3 protein: CASSFRGGREQYF. CDR3 DNA: TGTGCCAGCAGCTTTCGGGGGGGCCGCGAGCAGTACTTC.

The chain has TRBV5-1 and TRBJ2-3; TRBD2 agrees at 7 bases. The length of the CDR3 is 15 residues. Unmatched junction bases numbered 7, after V lost 4 bases and J lost 2 bases. Germline V lookup: CDR1 SGHRS, CDR2 YFSETQ. CDR3 sequence: CASSQTSAPTDTQYF. The CDR3 DNA sequence: TGCGCCAGCAGCCAAACTAGCGCTCCCACAGATACGCAGTATTTT.

This CDR3 is CASSPFQGQANEKLFF. DNA for the CDR3: TGTGCCAGCTCACCTTTCCAGGGACAGGCTAATGAAAAACTGTTTTTT. V gene TRBV18 combines with J gene TRBJ1-4; 8 bases are a match to TRBD1. CDR3 length: 16 residues. CDR1 and CDR2 (germline): KGHSH, LQKENI. V shed 3 bases and J 3 bases; nucleotides not matched to a gene: 6.

V gene TRBV11-3 combines with J gene TRBJ1-6; D is unresolved. Per germline, CDR1 SGHNT and CDR2 YENEEA. Deletions cut 10 bases from V and 9 bases from J, with 10 bases between. CDR3 length: 11 amino acids. The CDR3 protein is CATPECSPLHF. The CDR3 bases are TGTGCCACCCCGGAGTGTTCACCCCTCCACTTT.

This chain joins TRBV27 and TRBJ1-1; TRBD1 is a possible D gene (5 bases). This CDR3 contains 13 residues. Germline lookup yields CDR1 MNHEY and CDR2 SMNVEV (reference sequence). The ends were cut back, 6 bases at V and 0 bases at J, with 8 bases in the middle. CDR3 bases: TGTGCCAGCAGGGACAACCTGAACACTGAAGCTTTCTTT. Its protein product is CASRDNLNTEAFF.

This clone was counted a few times. The V gene is TRBV18, the J gene TRBJ2-5; D is possibly TRBD2 (5 bases). Germline lookup yields CDR1 KGHSH and CDR2 LQKENI. Trimming shortened V by 2 bases and J by 4 bases, and 17 bases separated the two germline ends. The CDR3 is made up of 16 amino acids. The CDR3 protein is CASSPFAGGRGETQYF. CDR3 nucleotide sequence: TGTGCCAGCTCACCATTCGCCGGCGGTCGGGGAGAGACCCAGTACTTC.

V usage is TRBV11-2 and J usage is TRBJ2-7, with TRBD2 matching 9 bases. CDR1 SGHAT and CDR2 FQNNGV come from the germline V gene. After removal of 1 base from V and 2 bases from J, the junction contained 3 bases not matched to a gene. The CDR3 loop spans 15 amino acids. The CDR3 bases are TGTGCCAGCAGCTTAGCGGCGGGGGGGCCCTACGAGCAGTACTTC. Translation: CASSLAAGGPYEQYF.

This clone showed up just a few times. Distinct nucleotide sequences in the sample also encode this CDR3. The rearrangement joins TRBV10-3 to TRBJ1-1, with a tentative D call TRBD1 (5 bases). The CDR3 consists of 13 residues. Trimming removed 0 bases at V and 4 bases at J, with 6 bases between. CDR1 ENHRY and CDR2 SYGVKD come from the germline V gene. The CDR3 protein is CAISESGGTEAFF. The CDR3 region has the DNA TGTGCCATCAGTGAGTCGGGGGGCACTGAAGCTTTCTTT.

The J gene is TRBJ1-2, the V gene TRBV12-5; D unclear. Trimming took off 0 bases at V and 8 bases at J, with 19 bases between the two ends. The germline gives CDR1 LGHNT, CDR2 FRNRAP. CDR3 length equals 16 residues. CDR3 region: CASGLVPTADFKGYTF. For the CDR3, the DNA is TGTGCTAGTGGTTTGGTACCCACGGCCGACTTTAAAGGCTACACCTTC.

The chain combines TRBV5-4 with TRBJ2-1; 8 positions agree with TRBD1. Germline-derived CDR1 and CDR2 are SGHNT and YYREEE (reference sequence). The CDR3 consists of 17 residues. V trimming: 0 bases; J trimming: 6 bases; junction bases outside the gene matches: 11. In DNA, the CDR3 is TGTGCCAGCAGCTTGGGGCAGGGGGCGAGATTAAGCAATGAGCAGTTCTTC. Residues: CASSLGQGARLSNEQFF.